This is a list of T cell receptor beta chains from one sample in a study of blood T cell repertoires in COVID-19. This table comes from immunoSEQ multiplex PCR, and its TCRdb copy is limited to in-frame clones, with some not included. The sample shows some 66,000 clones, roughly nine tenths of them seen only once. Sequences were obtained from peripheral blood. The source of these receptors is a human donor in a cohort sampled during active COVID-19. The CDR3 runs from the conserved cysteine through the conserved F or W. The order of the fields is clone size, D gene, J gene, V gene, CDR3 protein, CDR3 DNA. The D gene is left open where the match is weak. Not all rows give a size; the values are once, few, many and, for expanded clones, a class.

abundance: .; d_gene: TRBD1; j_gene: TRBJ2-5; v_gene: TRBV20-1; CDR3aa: CSANRGETQYF; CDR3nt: TGCAGTGCAAACAGGGGAGAGACCCAGTACTTC
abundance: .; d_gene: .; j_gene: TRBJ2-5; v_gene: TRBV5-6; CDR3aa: CASSRGGTQETQYF; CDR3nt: TGTGCCAGCAGCAGGGGGGGAACCCAAGAGACCCAGTACTTC
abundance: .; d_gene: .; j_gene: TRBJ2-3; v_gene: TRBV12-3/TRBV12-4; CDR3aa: CASSGGTDTQYF; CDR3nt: TGTGCCAGCAGCGGGGGCACAGATACGCAGTATTTT
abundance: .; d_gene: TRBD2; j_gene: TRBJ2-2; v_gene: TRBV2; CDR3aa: CASSEGLAEASSTGELFF; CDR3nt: TGTGCCAGCAGTGAAGGACTAGCGGAGGCCTCGAGCACCGGGGAGCTGTTTTTT
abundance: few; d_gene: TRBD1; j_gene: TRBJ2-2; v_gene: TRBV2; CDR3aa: CASRRDRNTGELFF; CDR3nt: TGTGCCAGCCGAAGGGACAGGAACACCGGGGAGCTGTTTTTT
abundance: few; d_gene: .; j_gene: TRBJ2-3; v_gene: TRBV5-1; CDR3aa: CASSSVLTSTDTQYF; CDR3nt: TGCGCCAGCAGCTCCGTCCTCACTAGCACAGATACGCAGTATTTT
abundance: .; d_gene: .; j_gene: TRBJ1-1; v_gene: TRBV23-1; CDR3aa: CASSTRGAVTEAFF; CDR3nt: TGCGCCAGCAGTACCCGCGGGGCGGTGACTGAAGCTTTCTTT
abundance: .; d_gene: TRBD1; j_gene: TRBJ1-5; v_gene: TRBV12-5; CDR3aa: CASAPGTGDNSNQPQHF; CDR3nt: TGTGCTAGTGCCCCCGGGACAGGAGACAATAGCAATCAGCCCCAGCATTTT
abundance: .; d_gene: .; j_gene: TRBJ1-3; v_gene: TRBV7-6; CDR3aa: CASSLSQRTPGNTIYF; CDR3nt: TGTGCCAGCAGCTTATCCCAACGGACACCTGGAAACACCATATATTTT
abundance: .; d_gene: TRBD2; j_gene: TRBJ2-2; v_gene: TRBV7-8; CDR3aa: CALGGREEGTGELFF; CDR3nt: TGTGCCCTCGGCGGGCGGGAGGAAGGCACCGGGGAGCTGTTTTTT
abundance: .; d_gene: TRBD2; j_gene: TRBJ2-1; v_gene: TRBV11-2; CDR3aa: CASSDRTGTSVYNEQFF; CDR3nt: TGTGCCAGCAGCGACCGAACCGGGACTAGCGTATACAATGAGCAGTTCTTC
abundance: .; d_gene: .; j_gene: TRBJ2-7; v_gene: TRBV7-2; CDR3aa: CASSDPGAFYEQYF; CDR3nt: TGTGCCAGCAGCGACCCAGGGGCTTTCTACGAGCAGTACTTC
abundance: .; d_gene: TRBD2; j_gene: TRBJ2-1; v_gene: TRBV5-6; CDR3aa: CASSATSGGASEQFF; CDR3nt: TGTGCCAGCAGCGCGACTAGCGGGGGGGCCTCTGAGCAGTTCTTC
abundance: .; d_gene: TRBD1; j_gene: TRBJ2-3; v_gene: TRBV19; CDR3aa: CASSNRGRDTQYF; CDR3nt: TGTGCCAGTAGTAACAGGGGCCGGGATACGCAGTATTTT
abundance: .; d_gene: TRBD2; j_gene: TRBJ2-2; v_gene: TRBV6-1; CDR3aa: CASSEGLAGEQNTGELFF; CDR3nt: TGTGCCAGCAGTGAGGGACTAGCGGGGGAACAAAACACCGGGGAGCTGTTTTTT
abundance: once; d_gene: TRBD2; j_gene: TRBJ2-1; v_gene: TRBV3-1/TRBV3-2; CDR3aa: CASSQAGTSSYNEQFF; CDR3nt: TGTGCCAGCAGCCAAGCCGGGACTAGCTCCTACAATGAGCAGTTCTTC
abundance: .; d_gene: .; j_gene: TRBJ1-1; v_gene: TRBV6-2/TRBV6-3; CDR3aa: CASSPMGQNTEAFF; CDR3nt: TGTGCCAGCAGCCCGATGGGACAGAACACTGAAGCTTTCTTT
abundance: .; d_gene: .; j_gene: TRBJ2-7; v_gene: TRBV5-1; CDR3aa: CASKPEAAGTYEQYF; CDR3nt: TGCGCCAGCAAACCGGAGGCAGCAGGAACCTACGAGCAGTACTTC
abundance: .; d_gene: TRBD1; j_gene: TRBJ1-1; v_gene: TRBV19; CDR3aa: CASSIRGGQGVGVNTEAFF; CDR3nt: TGTGCCAGTAGTATACGTGGGGGACAGGGCGTTGGGGTGAACACTGAAGCTTTCTTT
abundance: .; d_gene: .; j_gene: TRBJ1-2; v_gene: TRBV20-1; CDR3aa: CSARRNYGYTF; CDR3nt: TGCAGTGCGCGCAGGAACTATGGCTACACCTTC
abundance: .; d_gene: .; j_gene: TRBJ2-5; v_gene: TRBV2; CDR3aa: CASNGGREETQYF; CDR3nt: TGTGCCAGCAATGGGGGCAGGGAGGAGACCCAGTACTTC
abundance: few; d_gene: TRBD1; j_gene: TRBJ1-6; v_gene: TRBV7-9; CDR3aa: CASSSPGQGPSSPLHF; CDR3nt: TGTGCCAGCAGCTCACCGGGACAGGGTCCGAGTTCACCCCTCCACTTT
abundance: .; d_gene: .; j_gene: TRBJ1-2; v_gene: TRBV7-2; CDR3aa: CASSLDSYYGYTF; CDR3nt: TGTGCCAGCAGCTTAGACTCCTACTATGGCTACACCTTC
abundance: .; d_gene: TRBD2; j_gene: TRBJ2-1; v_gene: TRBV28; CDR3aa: CASFPSGNNEQFF; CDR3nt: TGTGCCAGCTTCCCTAGCGGGAACAATGAGCAGTTCTTC
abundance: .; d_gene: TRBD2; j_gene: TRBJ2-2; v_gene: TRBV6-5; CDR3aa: CASSYLTSGAPGELFF; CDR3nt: TGTGCCAGCAGTTACCTGACTAGCGGGGCTCCCGGGGAGCTGTTTTTT
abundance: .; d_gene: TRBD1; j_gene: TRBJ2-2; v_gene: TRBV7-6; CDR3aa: CASSLKTMGQVVSGELFF; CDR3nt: TGTGCCAGCAGCTTAAAGACGATGGGACAGGTTGTTTCCGGGGAGCTGTTTTTT
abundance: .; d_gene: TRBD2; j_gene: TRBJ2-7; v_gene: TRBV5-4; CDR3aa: CASRWGLADSYEQYF; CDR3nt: TGTGCCAGCAGATGGGGACTAGCGGACTCCTACGAGCAGTACTTC
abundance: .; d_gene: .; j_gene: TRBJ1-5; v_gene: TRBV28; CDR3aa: CASRGGFQPQHF; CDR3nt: TGTGCCAGCCGGGGGGGGTTTCAGCCCCAGCATTTT
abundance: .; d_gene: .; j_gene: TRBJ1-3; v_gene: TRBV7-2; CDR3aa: CASSMGASGNTIYF; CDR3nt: TGTGCCAGCAGCATGGGGGCCTCTGGAAACACCATATATTTT
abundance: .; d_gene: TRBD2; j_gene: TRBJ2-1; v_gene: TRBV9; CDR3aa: CASSAGTSGISSYNEQFF; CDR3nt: TGTGCCAGCAGCGCCGGGACTAGCGGGATCAGCTCCTACAATGAGCAGTTCTTC
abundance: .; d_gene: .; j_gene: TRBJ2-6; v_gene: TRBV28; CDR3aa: CASGGAEVSGANVLTF; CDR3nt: TGTGCCAGCGGTGGGGCCGAAGTGTCTGGGGCCAACGTCCTGACTTTC
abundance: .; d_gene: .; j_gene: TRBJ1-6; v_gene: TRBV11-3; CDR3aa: CAPHAFPHRNDSPLHF; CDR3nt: TGTGCTCCCCATGCCTTCCCCCACAGGAACGATTCACCCCTCCACTTT
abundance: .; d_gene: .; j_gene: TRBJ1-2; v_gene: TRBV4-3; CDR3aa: CASSQRSTGGYGYTF; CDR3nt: TGCGCTAGCAGCCAAAGGTCAACCGGAGGGTATGGCTACACCTTC
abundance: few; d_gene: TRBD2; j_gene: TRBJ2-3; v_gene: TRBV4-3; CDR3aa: CASSSGTSGGAVEATDTQYF; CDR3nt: TGCGCCAGCAGCAGCGGGACTAGCGGGGGGGCGGTGGAAGCGACAGATACGCAGTATTTT
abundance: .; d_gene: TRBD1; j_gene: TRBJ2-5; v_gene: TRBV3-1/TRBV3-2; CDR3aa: CASSQRSQGEETQYF; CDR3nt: TGTGCCAGCAGCCAAAGATCTCAGGGGGAAGAGACCCAGTACTTC
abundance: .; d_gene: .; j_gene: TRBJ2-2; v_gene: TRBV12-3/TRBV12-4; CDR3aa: CASSSHTGELFF; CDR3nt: TGTGCCAGCAGTTCTCACACCGGGGAGCTGTTTTTT
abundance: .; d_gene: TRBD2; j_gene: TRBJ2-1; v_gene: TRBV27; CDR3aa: CASSTGLAAAEQFF; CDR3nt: TGTGCCAGCAGTACGGGACTAGCCGCCGCTGAGCAGTTCTTC
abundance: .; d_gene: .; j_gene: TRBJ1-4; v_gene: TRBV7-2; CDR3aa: CASSLGGQNEKLFF; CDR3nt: TGTGCCAGCAGCTTAGGGGGGCAGAATGAAAAACTGTTTTTT
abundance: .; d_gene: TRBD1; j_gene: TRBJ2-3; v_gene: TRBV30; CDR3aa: CAWRTGGYGTQYF; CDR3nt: TGTGCCTGGCGTACAGGGGGCTACGGTACGCAGTATTTT
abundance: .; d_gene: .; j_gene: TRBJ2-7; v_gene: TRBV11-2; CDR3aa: CASSPTGAAYEQYF; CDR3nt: TGTGCCAGCAGCCCCACAGGAGCCGCCTACGAGCAGTACTTC
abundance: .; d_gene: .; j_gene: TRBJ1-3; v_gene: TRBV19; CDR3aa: CASSMPGSGGSGNTIYF; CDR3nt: TGTGCCAGTAGTATGCCCGGGTCGGGAGGTTCTGGAAACACCATATATTTT
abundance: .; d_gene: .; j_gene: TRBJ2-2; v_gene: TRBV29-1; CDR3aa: CSVYPVEAGELFF; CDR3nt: TGCAGCGTCTACCCGGTGGAGGCCGGGGAGCTGTTTTTT
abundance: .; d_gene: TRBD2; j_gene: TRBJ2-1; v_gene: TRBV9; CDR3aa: CASSITSGGTIWEQFF; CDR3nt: TGTGCCAGCAGCATAACTAGCGGGGGGACCATCTGGGAGCAGTTCTTC
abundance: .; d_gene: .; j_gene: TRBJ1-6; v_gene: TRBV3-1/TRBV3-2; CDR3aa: CASSLKWGERSPLHF; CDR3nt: TGTGCCAGCAGCCTAAAATGGGGGGAGCGATCACCCCTCCACTTT
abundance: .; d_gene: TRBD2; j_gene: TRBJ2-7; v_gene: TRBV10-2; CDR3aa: CASSEGLAGYSYEQYF; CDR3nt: TGCGCCAGCAGTGAGGGACTAGCGGGCTATTCCTACGAGCAGTACTTC
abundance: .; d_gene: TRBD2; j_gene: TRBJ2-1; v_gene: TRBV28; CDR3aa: CASTLRGEVFF; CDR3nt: TGTGCCAGCACCCTACGGGGGGAGGTCTTCTTC
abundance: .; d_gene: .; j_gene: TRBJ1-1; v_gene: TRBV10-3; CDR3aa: CAISTRNTEAFF; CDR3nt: TGTGCCATCAGTACACGGAACACTGAAGCTTTCTTT
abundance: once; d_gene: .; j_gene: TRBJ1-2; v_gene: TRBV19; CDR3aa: CASSMTDRNYGYTF; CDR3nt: TGTGCCAGTAGTATGACGGACAGAAACTATGGCTACACCTTC
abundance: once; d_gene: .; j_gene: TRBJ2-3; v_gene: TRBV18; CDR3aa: CASSPGGTLLVDTQYF; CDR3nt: TGTGCCAGCTCACCGGGTGGGACACTCCTTGTGGATACGCAGTATTTT
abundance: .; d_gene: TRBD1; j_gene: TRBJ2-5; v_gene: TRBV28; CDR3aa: CASSLPGQAQETQYF; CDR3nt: TGTGCCAGCAGTTTACCGGGACAGGCCCAAGAGACCCAGTACTTC